A single sample gave rise to the 9 T cell receptor beta chains below, sequenced in a study of cytomegalovirus exposure and HLA in healthy donors. The repertoire was sequenced with immunoSEQ multiplex PCR; TCRdb's copy has only in-frame clones and lacks some. The repertoire has 150,000 or so clones, 84% of them found once; the top ten carry 10%. Sequencing input: PBMCs. The receptors come from a man aged 25 to 40 in good health and CMV-seropositive.

The DNA for the CDR3 is TGTGCCAGCAGCCTACCGGGACTAGGGAACAATGAGCAGTTCTTC. This encodes CASSLPGLGNNEQFF. The chain couples TRBV5-4 to TRBJ2-1; 8 bases fit TRBD2. The CDR3 consists of 15 residues. Germline V gives CDR1 SGHNT, CDR2 YYREEE (reference sequence). The junction had 8 bases not matched to a gene; V was cut back by 4 bases and J by 5 bases.

The chain combines TRBV7-8 with TRBJ2-5; the D gene is possibly TRBD1 (6 bases). V dropped 1 base and J dropped 1 base, with 19 bases sitting between them. The CDR3 consists of 18 residues. Germline V gives CDR1 SGHVS, CDR2 FQNEAQ. CDR3 nucleotide sequence: TGTGCCAGCAGCTTAGTACCAGGGGCCGCTCCCGTCCAAGAGACCCAGTACTTC. Translating gives CASSLVPGAAPVQETQYF.

The chain carries TRBV27 and TRBJ1-2, with 8 bases identical to TRBD1. The CDR3 runs 14 residues. CDR1 and CDR2 (germline): MNHEY, SMNVEV (reference sequence). Trimming took 5 bases from V and 4 from J; bases not matched to a gene: 6. The CDR3: CASSVDRGRYGYTF. For the CDR3, the DNA is TGTGCCAGCAGTGTTGACAGGGGACGCTATGGCTACACCTTC.

J is TRBJ1-4 and V is TRBV5-6; TRBD1 agrees at 7 bases. Per germline, CDR1 SGHDT and CDR2 YYEEEE. The CDR3 has 14 amino acids. V dropped 2 bases and J dropped 8; count of bases not matched to a gene: 6. CDR3 sequence reads: CASSFRGWNEKLFF. DNA of the CDR3: TGTGCCAGCAGCTTCAGGGGGTGGAACGAAAAACTGTTTTTT.

The genes are TRBV25-1 and TRBJ2-5; 8 bases agree with TRBD1. This CDR3 has 17 amino acids. V shed 3 bases and J 4 bases; nucleotides not matched to a gene: 13. Germline values: CDR1 MGHDK, CDR2 SYGVNS. The CDR3: CASSDRSQGALTETQYF. As DNA, the CDR3 is TGTGCCAGCAGTGATCGTTCCCAGGGGGCGCTCACAGAGACCCAGTACTTC.

This chain links TRBV14 with TRBJ2-7; TRBD2 matches at 7 bases. Germline-derived CDR1 and CDR2 are SGHDN and FVKESK. J gave up 0 bases and V 0 bases, and 8 bases lay outside the gene matches. The CDR3 totals 17 residues. CDR3 protein: CASSQDRWGGSSYEQYF. CDR3 coding DNA: TGTGCCAGCAGCCAAGATAGGTGGGGGGGTAGCTCCTACGAGCAGTACTTC.

The genes are TRBV28 and TRBJ1-2; 7 nucleotides line up with TRBD1. Germline V CDR1 and CDR2: MDHEN, SYDVKM. Trimming removed 5 bases from V and 8 bases from J; junction bases left unmatched: 14. The CDR3 is made up of 15 amino acids. The CDR3 DNA is TGTGCCAGCAGTCCCCTCGCGGGACAGAAGAAGGGCTACACCTTC. Its translation is CASSPLAGQKKGYTF.

The V call is TRBV9, the J call TRBJ1-3, with D maybe TRBD1 (6 bases). The germline CDR1 and CDR2 sequences are SGDLS and YYNGEE. V was shortened by 4 bases and J by 0 bases, with 11 bases between the two germline ends. The CDR3 totals 15 residues. The CDR3 DNA reads TGTGCCAGCAGCCCAGGACAGTCCTCTGGAAACACCATATATTTT. Translating it yields CASSPGQSSGNTIYF.

This clone was seen once. The V and J genes are TRBV2 and TRBJ2-2; TRBD1 agrees at 8 bases. Germline CDR1 is SNHLY and CDR2 is FYNNEI. CDR3 length equals 17 residues. V was clipped by 4 bases and J by 6 bases; unmatched bases: 13. DNA of the CDR3: TGTGCCAGCAGTGGCGGCCCAGGGACAGGAGGGGCCGGGGAGCTGTTTTTT. This codes for CASSGGPGTGGAGELFF.